The source of this T cell receptor (beta chain) is a study of T cells in Graves' hyperthyroidism and ophthalmopathy. Researchers amplified the TCR beta CDR3 regions from RNA transcripts. Researchers ran a first-round RT-PCR on the TCR CDR3 using the HTBI primer set. TCRdb itself ran the multiplex PCR reads through MiXCR, one entry per CDR3 protein. The data show approximately 380,000 distinct CDR3 sequences, with around 15% seen just once and around 28% held by the top ten. This clonotype came up many times. The CDR3 covers 13 residues. V lost 4 bases to trimming and J lost 7 bases, with 15 bases between them. CDR1 is SGHRS and CDR2 is YFSETQ in the germline V gene.

The specimen sequenced was blood. This TCR was sampled from a man between 45 and 60 years old with Graves' ophthalmopathy. This chain connects TRBV5-1 to TRBJ2-7; possible D gene TRBD1, 5 bases. Written as DNA, the CDR3 is TGCGCCAGCAGCCTCGCGGATGGGGCTGAGCAGTACTTC. Translated, it gives CASSLADGAEQYF.